Below, 7 T cell receptor beta chains from the same sample are listed, as sequenced in a study of blood T cell repertoires in COVID-19. TCRdb keeps only in-frame clones here, not all; method: immunoSEQ multiplex PCR. The sample holds 300,000 to 450,000 clones, roughly 86% seen once. Sequenced sample: peripheral blood. The receptors derive from a human donor in a cohort sampled during active COVID-19.

This clone came up once. The chain recombines TRBV7-8 with TRBJ2-3, with 7 nucleotides matching TRBD2. Germline assignment: CDR1 SGHVS and CDR2 FQNEAQ. CDR3 length: 13 amino acids. After removal of 1 base from V and 11 bases from J, the junction contained 6 bases not matched to a gene. CDR3 amino acids: CASSLGIPGGQYF. The CDR3 DNA reads as TGTGCCAGCAGCTTAGGGATCCCGGGGGGGCAGTATTTT. The full variable domain, its missing parts supplied by reference TRBV7-8 and TRBJ2-3, is GAGVSQSPRYKVAKRGQDVALRCDPISGHVSLFWYQQALGQGPEFLTYFQNEAQLDKSGLPSDRFFAERPEGSVSTLKIQRTQQEDSAVYLCASSLGIPGGQYFGPGTRLTVL.

The rearrangement uses TRBV29-1 and TRBJ1-2; 9 bases agree with TRBD1. V dropped 5 bases and J dropped 7; count of bases not matched to a gene: 17. CDR1 is SQVTM and CDR2 is ANQGSEA in the germline V gene. The CDR3 is 16 residues long. CDR3 sequence reads: CSVSPLYGTGLSGYTF. In DNA form, the CDR3 reads TGCAGCGTTTCTCCGCTTTACGGGACAGGGTTAAGTGGCTACACCTTC.

V usage is TRBV30 and J usage is TRBJ1-2; maybe TRBD1 (5 bases). This CDR3 region has 15 residues. Trimming took 0 bases from V and 2 from J, leaving 13 bases between them. Germline V gene sequence: CDR1 GTSNPN, CDR2 SVGIG (reference sequence). The CDR3 bases are TGTGCCTGGAGTGTAGCAGGGAAGGTGAACTATGGCTACACCTTC. Protein sequence: CAWSVAGKVNYGYTF.

The V call is TRBV9, the J call TRBJ2-3; D is possibly TRBD2 (6 bases). CDR1 is SGDLS, CDR2 YYNGEE, per germline. This CDR3 contains 15 residues. V was clipped by 0 bases and J by 4 bases, with 12 bases between them. CDR3: CASSVGLALADTQYF. In nucleotides, the CDR3 is TGTGCCAGCAGCGTAGGCCTAGCGCTAGCAGATACGCAGTATTTT.

V and J are TRBV5-1 and TRBJ1-2; 7 nucleotides match TRBD1. There are 18 residues in the CDR3. Germline CDR1 is SGHRS and CDR2 is YFSETQ. The junction had 14 bases not matched to a gene; V was cut back by 0 bases and J by 3 bases. CDR3 protein: CASSLGRGTGALDYGYTF. DNA for the CDR3: TGCGCCAGCAGCTTGGGTCGAGGAACAGGGGCGCTTGACTATGGCTACACCTTC.

The chain is built from TRBV6-5 and TRBJ2-7; a possible D gene is TRBD1 (5 bases). Germline V gene sequence: CDR1 MNHEY, CDR2 SVGAGI. Trimming took 0 bases from V and 6 from J, leaving 6 bases between them. This CDR3 is built from 12 residues. The CDR3 DNA is TGTGCCAGCAGTTACTCAGGGGTCGAGCAGTACTTC. This sequence encodes CASSYSGVEQYF.

This clone was counted only a few times. Here the CDR3 reads CASSTNPGGTGGMNTEAFF. CDR3 coding DNA: TGTGCCAGTAGTACCAACCCCGGAGGGACAGGGGGCATGAACACTGAAGCTTTCTTT. The chain joins TRBV19 to TRBJ1-1; 12 bases align to TRBD1. Losses at the gene ends were 4 bases for V and 0 bases for J; bases not matched to a gene: 12. Germline-derived CDR1 and CDR2 are LNHDA and SQIVND (reference sequence). The CDR3 is 19 amino acids.